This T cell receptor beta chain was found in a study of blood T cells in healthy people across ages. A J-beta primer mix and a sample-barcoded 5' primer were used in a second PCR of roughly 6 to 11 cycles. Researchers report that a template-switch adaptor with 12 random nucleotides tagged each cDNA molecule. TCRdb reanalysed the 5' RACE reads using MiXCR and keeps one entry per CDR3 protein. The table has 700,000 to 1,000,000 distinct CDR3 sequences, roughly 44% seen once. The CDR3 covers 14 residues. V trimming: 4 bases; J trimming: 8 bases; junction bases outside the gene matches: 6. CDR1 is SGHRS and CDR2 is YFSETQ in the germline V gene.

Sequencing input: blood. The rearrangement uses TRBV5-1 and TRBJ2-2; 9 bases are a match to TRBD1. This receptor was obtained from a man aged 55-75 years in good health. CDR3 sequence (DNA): TGCGCCAGCAGCAGACGACAGGGGGAAGGGGAGCTGTTTTTT. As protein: CASSRRQGEGELFF.